This is a list of T cell receptor beta chains from one sample in a study of T cells in Graves' hyperthyroidism and ophthalmopathy. MiXCR, applied by TCRdb to the multiplex PCR reads, yields one record per CDR3 protein. This table has roughly 240,000 distinct CDR3 sequences, roughly 15% appearing once. The sample was blood. The receptors were sampled from a woman between 18 and 29 years old with Graves' ophthalmopathy. Both conserved end residues are part of each CDR3. D genes are given only for firm matches. The size field is filled for only some rows; it gives once, few, many or a size class.

length,size,J,D,V,CDR3,DNA
17,many,TRBJ2-5,-,TRBV7-9,CASSGNRGHVAQETQYF,TGTGCCAGCAGCGGCAACCGGGGCCACGTAGCTCAAGAGACCCAGTACTTC
16,-,TRBJ2-7,TRBD2,TRBV5-4,CASKKTSGGTSYEQYF,TGTGCCAGCAAAAAAACTAGCGGGGGTACCTCCTACGAGCAGTACTTC
13,many,TRBJ2-2,-,TRBV7-2,CASSAPNTGELFF,TGTGCCAGCAGCGCTCCGAACACCGGGGAGCTGTTTTTT
14,many,TRBJ2-7,TRBD1,TRBV2,CASSGPNRGSEQYF,TGTGCCAGCAGCGGTCCGAACAGGGGAAGCGAGCAGTACTTC
15,-,TRBJ2-3,TRBD2,TRBV7-2,CASSISSGSADTQYF,TGTGCCAGCAGCATCTCTAGCGGGAGTGCAGATACGCAGTATTTT
13,few,TRBJ1-4,-,TRBV19,CASSSRRGEKLFF,TGTGCCAGTTCCTCCCGGCGGGGCGAAAAACTGTTTTTT
12,many,TRBJ2-7,-,TRBV29-1,CSARDPNHEQYF,TGCAGCGCAAGGGACCCGAACCACGAGCAGTACTTC
16,many,TRBJ2-2,-,TRBV15,CATSRPPIGITGELFF,TGTGCCACCAGCAGGCCCCCGATAGGGATAACCGGGGAGCTGTTTTTT
10,many,TRBJ1-2,-,TRBV7-3,CASSNRGYTF,TGTGCCAGCAGCAATCGAGGCTACACCTTC
13,many,TRBJ2-7,-,TRBV5-4,CASSLTGGDEQYF,TGTGCCAGCAGCTTGACGGGGGGCGACGAGCAGTACTTC
16,-,TRBJ2-7,-,TRBV27,CASSPSTGPSSYEQYF,TGTGCCAGCAGTCCTTCCACAGGACCGAGCTCCTACGAGCAGTACTTC
13,many,TRBJ2-1,TRBD2,TRBV7-3,CASSQLAAEEQFF,TGTGCCAGCAGCCAGCTAGCGGCGGAGGAGCAGTTCTTC
13,many,TRBJ1-5,-,TRBV5-1,CASSLQGDQPQHF,TGTGCCAGCAGCCTCCAAGGGGATCAGCCCCAGCATTTT
14,few,TRBJ2-1,-,TRBV7-2,CASSLWGLHNEQFF,TGTGCCAGCAGCTTATGGGGACTTCACAATGAGCAGTTCTTC
15,many,TRBJ2-5,TRBD1,TRBV12-3/TRBV12-4,CASTYGTAGGETQYF,TGTGCCAGCACCTACGGGACAGCCGGTGGGGAGACCCAGTACTTC
14,many,TRBJ1-5,-,TRBV2,CASRLGSANQPQHF,TGTGCCAGCAGGCTGGGGTCAGCCAATCAGCCCCAGCATTTT
12,many,TRBJ2-7,-,TRBV2,CASSEARDTPYF,TGTGCCAGCAGTGAAGCGCGGGACACGCCGTACTTC
13,many,TRBJ1-2,-,TRBV27,CASRPHGTPGYTF,TGTGCCAGCAGACCCCACGGGACCCCCGGCTACACCTTC
17,many,TRBJ1-5,TRBD1,TRBV6-2/TRBV6-3,CASSYGGTGAYNQPQHF,TGTGCCAGCAGTTACGGAGGGACAGGGGCTTACAATCAGCCCCAGCATTTT
16,many,TRBJ2-1,-,TRBV20-1,CSARDYEGRAYNEQFF,TGCAGTGCTAGAGATTACGAAGGGAGAGCTTACAATGAGCAGTTCTTC
16,-,TRBJ1-2,TRBD1,TRBV7-9,CASSFYGTGDNYGYTF,TGTGCCAGCAGCTTTTATGGGACAGGGGATAACTATGGCTACACCTTC
16,many,TRBJ2-2,TRBD2,TRBV15,CATSNTGGGFTGELFF,TGTGCCACCAGCAATACTGGCGGGGGTTTCACCGGGGAGCTGTTTTTT
14,many,TRBJ2-3,TRBD1,TRBV20-1,CSARGAGGTDTQYF,TGCAGTGCTAGGGGGGCAGGGGGTACAGATACGCAGTATTTT
15,many,TRBJ1-4,-,TRBV6-1,CASSDQTRVNEKLFF,TGTGCCAGCAGTGACCAGACAAGAGTTAATGAAAAACTGTTTTTT
17,-,TRBJ1-5,TRBD1,TRBV10-3,CAISEAGTGGSRQPQHF,TGTGCCATCAGTGAAGCCGGGACAGGGGGAAGTCGGCAGCCCCAGCATTTT
14,many,TRBJ2-1,-,TRBV6-1,CASSPRTFGNEQFF,TGTGCCAGCAGTCCCCGGACTTTTGGCAATGAGCAGTTCTTC